A single sample is the source of the 11 T cell receptor beta chains below, sequenced in a study of regulatory dendritic cells for organ transplantation. TCRdb's copy holds only in-frame clones and misses some; the assay was immunoSEQ multiplex PCR. The sample lists some 10,000 clones, under 80% occurring once. Input material: memory CD8+ T cells from blood. Subset specified: CD45RO+ memory T cells. These receptors originate from a human donor in good health.

The chain employs TRBV6-5 and TRBJ2-2; D ambiguous. Trimming took off 6 bases at V and 5 bases at J, with 10 bases between the two ends. CDR3 length equals 13 residues. The germline V gene has CDR1 MNHEY and CDR2 SVGAGI. For the CDR3, the DNA is TGTGCCAGCAGCTCGGGCCAGACCGGGGAGCTGTTTTTT. It is translated as CASSSGQTGELFF.

This clone was seen only a few times. CDR3 sequence reads: CASSRRDDWGEQYF. As DNA, the CDR3 is TGTGCCAGCAGCCGTCGGGATGACTGGGGCGAGCAGTACTTC. The chain has TRBV7-9 and TRBJ2-7; the D gene is possibly TRBD2 (5 bases). Germline assignment: CDR1 SEHNR and CDR2 FQNEAQ (reference sequence). With 5 bases removed from V and 6 bases from J, the gap between germline ends came to 17 bases. This CDR3 is built from 14 residues.

The chain combines TRBV9 with TRBJ2-7; D is uncertain. V was clipped by 3 bases and J by 5 bases, with 15 bases between them. Germline loops: CDR1 SGDLS, CDR2 YYNGEE. The CDR3 loop spans 14 amino acids. The CDR3 loop is CASSAAGRVNEQYF. In DNA, the CDR3 is TGTGCCAGCAGCGCCGCCGGAAGGGTAAACGAGCAGTACTTC.

V usage is TRBV6-1 and J usage is TRBJ2-5; 10 nucleotides align to TRBD2. The germline gives CDR1 MNHNS, CDR2 SASEGT. The CDR3 spans 17 residues. The V and J ends lost 0 bases and 5 bases, in that order; junction bases with no gene match: 9. CDR3 sequence: CASSEARASGSTETQYF. The CDR3 DNA follows: TGTGCCAGCAGTGAAGCGCGGGCTAGCGGGAGTACGGAGACCCAGTACTTC.

V is TRBV4-2 and J is TRBJ1-2; D gene ambiguous. Trimming pared 0 bases from V and 2 bases from J, leaving 13 bases between. The CDR3 length is 16 residues. CDR1 is LGHNA and CDR2 is YNFKEQ in the germline V gene. As DNA, the CDR3 is TGTGCCAGCAGCCAAGATTATGTCGGCGCGAACTATGGCTACACCTTC. Its protein is CASSQDYVGANYGYTF.

Details on this clone: The sample has other DNA sequences that encode this CDR3 too. The chain uses TRBV6-5 and TRBJ2-7; D perhaps matches TRBD2 (7 bases). Trimming pared 6 bases from V and 7 bases from J, leaving 25 bases between. CDR1 and CDR2 from the germline V gene are MNHEY and SVGAGI. CDR3 size: 16 residues. CDR3 in amino acids: CASRYEGGAGSEEQYF. The DNA of the CDR3 is TGTGCCAGCAGATACGAAGGGGGGGCAGGATCGGAAGAGCAGTACTTC.

The J gene is TRBJ1-2, the V gene TRBV6-4; maybe TRBD1 (6 bases). Trimming stripped 6 bases from V and 6 bases from J, with 17 bases between. CDR3 length equals 14 residues. Germline loops: CDR1 MRHNA, CDR2 SNTAGT. CDR3 sequence (DNA): TGTGCCAGCAGCCGCCAAGGGGGTTCGGATGGCTACACCTTC. Translated, it gives CASSRQGGSDGYTF.

A single count supports this clone. This chain links TRBV18 with TRBJ2-3, with a weak D call TRBD2 (6 bases). The CDR3 contains 18 residues. Germline V gene sequence: CDR1 KGHSH, CDR2 LQKENI. V shed 0 bases and J shed 10 bases, with 26 bases lying between them. CDR3 DNA sequence: TGTGCCAGCTCACCACCACTTCTGCAGACTCCCTCTCCGGGGGCGCAGTATTTT. Its protein is CASSPPLLQTPSPGAQYF. Full variable domain (rest looked up from reference TRBV18 and TRBJ2-3): NAGVMQNPRHLVRRRGQEARLRCSPMKGHSHVYWYRQLPEEGLKFMVYLQKENIIDESGMPKERFSAEFPKEGPSILRIQQVVRGDSAAYFCASSPPLLQTPSPGAQYFGPGTRLTVL.

This clone was counted between two and nine times. The rearrangement joins TRBV7-9 to TRBJ2-3; 7 nucleotides align to TRBD2. Trimming at V came to 10 bases and at J to 4 bases, leaving 17 bases not matched to a gene. Germline V gives CDR1 SEHNR, CDR2 FQNEAQ (reference sequence). The CDR3 extends over 16 amino acids. CDR3 region: CATEVGYGGSPDTQYF. CDR3 DNA sequence: TGTGCCACTGAGGTGGGGTACGGGGGGTCCCCAGATACGCAGTATTTT.

The table lists this clone with a few counts. The V call is TRBV6-6, the J call TRBJ2-7; D not resolved. The V gene's germline CDR1 is MNHNY and CDR2 SVGAGI (reference sequence). This CDR3 contains 12 residues. The V gene lost 4 bases and the J gene lost 3 bases, with 7 bases spanning the gap. CDR3 sequence (DNA): TGTGCCAGCAGTTCCCAGGACTACGAGCAGTACTTC. Its translation: CASSSQDYEQYF.

The gene calls are TRBV14 and TRBJ1-1; weak D call: TRBD1 (5 bases). This CDR3 is 13 amino acids long. CDR1 and CDR2 (germline): SGHDN, FVKESK. V lost 8 bases, J lost 4 bases, and 14 bases lay in between. The chain's CDR3 is CASAIVGGTEAFF. CDR3 sequence (DNA): TGTGCCAGCGCCATCGTGGGGGGCACTGAAGCTTTCTTT.